The T cell receptor (beta chain) described here comes from a study of blood T cell repertoires in COVID-19. About the study: Donors in the United States, Italy and Spain gave samples during acute or convalescent COVID-19.

Trimming shortened V by 2 bases and J by 3 bases, and 13 bases separated the two germline ends. CDR3 length equals 16 residues. Germline-derived CDR1 and CDR2 are SGHVS and FQNEAQ. TCRdb keeps only in-frame clones here, not all; method: immunoSEQ multiplex PCR. The sample gives under 95,000 clones, roughly 85% of which show up once; 5.4% is in the top ten. The J gene is TRBJ2-2, the V gene TRBV7-8, with a tentative D call TRBD1 (6 bases). Material: peripheral blood. The TCR originated in a man aged 60 to 69 with acute or convalescent COVID-19. CDR3 DNA: TGTGCCAGCAGCTTACTCGACAGGACCGACACCGGGGAGCTGTTTTTT. Amino acids: CASSLLDRTDTGELFF. Full variable domain (remainder filled in from reference TRBV7-8 and TRBJ2-2): GAGVSQSPRYKVAKRGQDVALRCDPISGHVSLFWYQQALGQGPEFLTYFQNEAQLDKSGLPSDRFFAERPEGSVSTLKIQRTQQEDSAVYLCASSLLDRTDTGELFFGEGSRLTVL.